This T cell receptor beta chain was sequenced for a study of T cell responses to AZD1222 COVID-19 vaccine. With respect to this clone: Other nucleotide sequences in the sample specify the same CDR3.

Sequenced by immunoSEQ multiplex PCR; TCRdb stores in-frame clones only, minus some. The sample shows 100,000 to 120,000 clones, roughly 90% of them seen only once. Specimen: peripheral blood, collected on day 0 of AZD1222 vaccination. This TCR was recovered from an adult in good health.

CDR3 amino acids: CASSLESPNYGYTF. In DNA, the CDR3 is TGCGCCAGCAGCTTGGAATCGCCTAACTATGGCTACACCTTC. V usage is TRBV5-1 and J usage is TRBJ1-2; D remains ambiguous. The CDR3 is 14 residues long. V gave up 0 bases and J gave up 0 bases, with 6 bases separating them. Germline V gives CDR1 SGHRS, CDR2 YFSETQ.